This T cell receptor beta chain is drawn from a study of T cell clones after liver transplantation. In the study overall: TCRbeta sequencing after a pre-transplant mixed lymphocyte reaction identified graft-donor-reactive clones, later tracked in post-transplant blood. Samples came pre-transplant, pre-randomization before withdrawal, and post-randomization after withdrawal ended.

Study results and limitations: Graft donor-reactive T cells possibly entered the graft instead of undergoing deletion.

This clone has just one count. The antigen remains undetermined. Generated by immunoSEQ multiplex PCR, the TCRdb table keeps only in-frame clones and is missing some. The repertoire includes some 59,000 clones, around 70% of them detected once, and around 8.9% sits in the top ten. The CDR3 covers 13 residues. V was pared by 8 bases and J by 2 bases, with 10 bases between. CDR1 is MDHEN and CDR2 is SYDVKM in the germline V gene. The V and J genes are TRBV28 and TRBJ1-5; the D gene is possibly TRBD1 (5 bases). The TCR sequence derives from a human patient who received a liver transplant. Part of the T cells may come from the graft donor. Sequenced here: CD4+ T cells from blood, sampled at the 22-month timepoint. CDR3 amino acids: CASRGGGNQPQHF. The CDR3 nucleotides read TGTGCCAGCCGGGGCGGGGGCAATCAGCCCCAGCATTTT. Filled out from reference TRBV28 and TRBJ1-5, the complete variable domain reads DVKVTQSSRYLVKRTGEKVFLECVQDMDHENMFWYRQDPGLGLRLIYFSYDVKMKEKGDIPEGYSVSREKKERFSLILESASTNQTSMYLCASRGGGNQPQHFGDGTRLSIL.